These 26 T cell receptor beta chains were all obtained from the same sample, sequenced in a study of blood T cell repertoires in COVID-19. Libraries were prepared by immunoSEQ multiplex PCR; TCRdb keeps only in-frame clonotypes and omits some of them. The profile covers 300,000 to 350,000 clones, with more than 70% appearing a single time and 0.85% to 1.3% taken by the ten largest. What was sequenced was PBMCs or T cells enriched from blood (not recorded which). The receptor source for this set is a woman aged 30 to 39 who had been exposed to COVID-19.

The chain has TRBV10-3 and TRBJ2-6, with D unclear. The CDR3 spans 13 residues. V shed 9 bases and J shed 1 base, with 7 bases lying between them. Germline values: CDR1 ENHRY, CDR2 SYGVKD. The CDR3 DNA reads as TGTGCCATACAGCTTTCTGGGGCCAACGTCCTGACTTTC. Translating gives CAIQLSGANVLTF.

The CDR3 coding sequence is TGTGCCAGCAGCCAAGGGGCAGGGTTCGAGCCCCAGCATTTT. This gives the protein CASSQGAGFEPQHF. This chain joins TRBV3-1 (or the pseudogene TRBV3-2) and TRBJ1-5; the D gene is possibly TRBD1 (5 bases). This CDR3 is 14 amino acids long. The V end lost 1 base, the J end lost 8 bases, and 12 bases lay between the germline ends. The V gene's germline CDR1 is LGHDT and CDR2 YNNKEL (reference sequence).

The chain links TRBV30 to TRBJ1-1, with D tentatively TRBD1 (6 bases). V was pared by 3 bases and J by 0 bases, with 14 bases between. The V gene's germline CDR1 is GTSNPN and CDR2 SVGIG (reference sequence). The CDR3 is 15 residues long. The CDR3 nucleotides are TGTGCCTGGAGGGAGAACAGGGTCATGAACACTGAAGCTTTCTTT. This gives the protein CAWRENRVMNTEAFF.

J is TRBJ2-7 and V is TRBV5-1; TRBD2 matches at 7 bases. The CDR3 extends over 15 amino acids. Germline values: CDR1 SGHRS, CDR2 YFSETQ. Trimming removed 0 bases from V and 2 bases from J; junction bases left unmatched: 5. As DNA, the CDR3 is TGCGCCAGCAGCTTGGAGTCCGGGAGGACCTACGAGCAGTACTTC. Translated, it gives CASSLESGRTYEQYF.

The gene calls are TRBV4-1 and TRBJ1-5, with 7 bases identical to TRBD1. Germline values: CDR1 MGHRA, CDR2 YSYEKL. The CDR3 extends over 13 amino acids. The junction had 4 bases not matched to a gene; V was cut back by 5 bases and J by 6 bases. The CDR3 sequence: CASSYDRVQPQHF. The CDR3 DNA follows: TGCGCCAGCAGCTATGACAGGGTTCAGCCCCAGCATTTT.

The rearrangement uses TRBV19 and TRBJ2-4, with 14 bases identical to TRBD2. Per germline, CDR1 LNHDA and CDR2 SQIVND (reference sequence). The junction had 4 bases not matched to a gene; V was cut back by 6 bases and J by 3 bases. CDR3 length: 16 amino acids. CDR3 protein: CASRGLAGVGKNIQYF. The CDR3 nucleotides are TGTGCCAGTAGGGGACTAGCGGGAGTCGGCAAAAACATTCAGTACTTC.

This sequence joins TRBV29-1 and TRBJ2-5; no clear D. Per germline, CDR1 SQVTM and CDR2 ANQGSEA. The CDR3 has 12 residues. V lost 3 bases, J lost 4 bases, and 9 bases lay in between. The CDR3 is CSVDQVGETQYF. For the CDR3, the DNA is TGCAGCGTTGACCAGGTTGGAGAGACCCAGTACTTC.

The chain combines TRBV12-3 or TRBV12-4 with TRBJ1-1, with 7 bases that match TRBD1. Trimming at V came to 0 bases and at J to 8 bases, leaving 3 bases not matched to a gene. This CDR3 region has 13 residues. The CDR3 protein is CASSLARQGEAFF. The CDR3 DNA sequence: TGTGCCAGCAGTTTAGCGAGACAGGGAGAAGCTTTCTTT.

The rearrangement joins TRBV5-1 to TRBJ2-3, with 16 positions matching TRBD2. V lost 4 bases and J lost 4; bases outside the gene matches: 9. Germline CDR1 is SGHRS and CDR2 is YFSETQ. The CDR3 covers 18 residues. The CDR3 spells CASSPGLAGGRLADTQYF. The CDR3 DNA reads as TGCGCCAGCAGCCCGGGACTAGCGGGAGGGAGATTGGCAGATACGCAGTATTTT.

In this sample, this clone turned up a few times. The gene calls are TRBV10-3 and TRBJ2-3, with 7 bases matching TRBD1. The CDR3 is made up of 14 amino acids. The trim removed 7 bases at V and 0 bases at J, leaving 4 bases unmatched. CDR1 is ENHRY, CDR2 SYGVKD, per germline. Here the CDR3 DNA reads TGTGCCATCAACAGGGGCCCTAGCACAGATACGCAGTATTTT. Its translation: CAINRGPSTDTQYF.

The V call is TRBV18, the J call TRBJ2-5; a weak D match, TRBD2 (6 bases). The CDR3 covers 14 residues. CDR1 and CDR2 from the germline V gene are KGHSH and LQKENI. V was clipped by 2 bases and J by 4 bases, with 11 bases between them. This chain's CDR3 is CASSPDGRPETQYF. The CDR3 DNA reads TGTGCCAGCTCACCAGATGGGAGGCCAGAGACCCAGTACTTC.

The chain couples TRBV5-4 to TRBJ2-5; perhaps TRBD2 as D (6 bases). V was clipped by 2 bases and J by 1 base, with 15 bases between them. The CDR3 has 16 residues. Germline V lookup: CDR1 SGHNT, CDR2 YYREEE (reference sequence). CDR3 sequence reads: CASSFRDLGPQETQYF. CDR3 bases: TGTGCCAGCAGCTTCCGGGACTTAGGGCCCCAAGAGACCCAGTACTTC.

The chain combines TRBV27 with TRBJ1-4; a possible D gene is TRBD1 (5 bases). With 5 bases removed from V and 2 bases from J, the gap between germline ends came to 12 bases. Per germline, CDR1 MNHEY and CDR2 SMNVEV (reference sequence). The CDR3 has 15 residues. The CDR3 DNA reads TGTGCCAGCAGTCCTGCGGGGGTGACTAATGAAAAACTGTTTTTT. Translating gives CASSPAGVTNEKLFF. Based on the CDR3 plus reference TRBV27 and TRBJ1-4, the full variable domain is EAQVTQNPRYLITVTGKKLTVTCSQNMNHEYMSWYRQDPGLGLRQIYYSMNVEVTDKGDVPEGYKVSRKEKRNFPLILESPSPNQTSLYFCASSPAGVTNEKLFFGSGTQLSVL.

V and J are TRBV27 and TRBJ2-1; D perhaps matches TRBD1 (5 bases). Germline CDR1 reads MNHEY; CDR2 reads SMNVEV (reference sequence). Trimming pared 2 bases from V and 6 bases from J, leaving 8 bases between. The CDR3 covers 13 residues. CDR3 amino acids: CASSLQGGNEQFF. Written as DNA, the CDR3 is TGTGCCAGCAGTTTACAGGGTGGCAATGAGCAGTTCTTC.

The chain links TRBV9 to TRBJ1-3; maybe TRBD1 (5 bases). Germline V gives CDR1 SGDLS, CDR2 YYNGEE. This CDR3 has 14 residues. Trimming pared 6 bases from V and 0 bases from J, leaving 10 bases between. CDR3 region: CASTVTDSGNTIYF. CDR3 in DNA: TGTGCCAGCACCGTGACAGACTCTGGAAACACCATATATTTT.

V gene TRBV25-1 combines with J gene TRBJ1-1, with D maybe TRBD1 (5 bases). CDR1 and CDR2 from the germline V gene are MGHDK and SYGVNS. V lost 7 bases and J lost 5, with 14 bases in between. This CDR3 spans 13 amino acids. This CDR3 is CASTTARGTEAFF. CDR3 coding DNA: TGTGCCAGCACGACAGCCCGTGGTACTGAAGCTTTCTTT.

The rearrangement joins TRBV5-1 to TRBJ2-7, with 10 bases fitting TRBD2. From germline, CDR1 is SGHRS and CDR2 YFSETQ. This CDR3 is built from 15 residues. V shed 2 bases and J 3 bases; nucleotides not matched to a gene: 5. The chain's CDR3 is CASSLRASGSYEQYF. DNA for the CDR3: TGCGCCAGCAGCTTACGAGCTAGCGGGAGCTACGAGCAGTACTTC.

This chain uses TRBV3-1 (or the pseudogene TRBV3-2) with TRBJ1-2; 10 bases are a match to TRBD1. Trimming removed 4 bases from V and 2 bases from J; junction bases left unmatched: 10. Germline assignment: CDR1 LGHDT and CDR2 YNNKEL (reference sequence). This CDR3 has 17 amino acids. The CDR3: CASSRATPGQGNYGYTF. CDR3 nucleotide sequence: TGTGCCAGCAGCCGAGCAACCCCGGGACAGGGGAACTATGGCTACACCTTC.

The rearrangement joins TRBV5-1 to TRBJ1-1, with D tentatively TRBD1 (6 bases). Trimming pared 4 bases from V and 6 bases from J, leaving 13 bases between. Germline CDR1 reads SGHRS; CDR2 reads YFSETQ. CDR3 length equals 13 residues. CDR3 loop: CASSPPGGPEAFF. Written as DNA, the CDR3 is TGCGCCAGCAGCCCCCCCGGGGGGCCTGAAGCTTTCTTT.

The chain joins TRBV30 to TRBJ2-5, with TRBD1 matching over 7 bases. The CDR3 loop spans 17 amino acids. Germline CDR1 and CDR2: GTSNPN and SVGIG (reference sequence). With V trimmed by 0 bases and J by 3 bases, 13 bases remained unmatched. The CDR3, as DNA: TGTGCCTGGAGTGTACGGTGGGCAGGGGGATGGAAAGAGACCCAGTACTTC. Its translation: CAWSVRWAGGWKETQYF.

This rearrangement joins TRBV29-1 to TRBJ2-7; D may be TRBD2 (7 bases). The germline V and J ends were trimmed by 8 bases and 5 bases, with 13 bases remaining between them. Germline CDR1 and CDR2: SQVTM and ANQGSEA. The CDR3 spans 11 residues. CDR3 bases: TGCAGCTCCACGGGGGGCCACGAGCAGTACTTC. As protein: CSSTGGHEQYF.

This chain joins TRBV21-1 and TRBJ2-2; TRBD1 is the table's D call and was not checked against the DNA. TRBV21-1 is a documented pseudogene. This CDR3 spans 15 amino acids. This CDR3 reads CASTSGTGVTGELFF. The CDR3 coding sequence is TGTGCCAGCACCTCCGGGACAGGGGTCACCGGGGAGCTGTTTTTT.

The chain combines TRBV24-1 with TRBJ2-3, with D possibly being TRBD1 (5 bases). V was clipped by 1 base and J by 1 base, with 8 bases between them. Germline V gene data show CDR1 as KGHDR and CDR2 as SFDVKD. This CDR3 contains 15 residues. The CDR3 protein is CATSDFRARTDTQYF. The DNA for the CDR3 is TGTGCCACCAGTGATTTCAGGGCCCGCACAGATACGCAGTATTTT.

The DNA of the CDR3 is TGCGCCAGCAGCTTGGCCCCAGGACAGGGAGACTATGGCTACACCTTC. Encoded protein: CASSLAPGQGDYGYTF. This chain joins TRBV5-1 and TRBJ1-2; 8 bases are a match to TRBD1. The CDR3 contains 16 residues. After removal of 0 bases from V and 3 bases from J, the junction contained 7 bases not matched to a gene. Germline lookup yields CDR1 SGHRS and CDR2 YFSETQ.

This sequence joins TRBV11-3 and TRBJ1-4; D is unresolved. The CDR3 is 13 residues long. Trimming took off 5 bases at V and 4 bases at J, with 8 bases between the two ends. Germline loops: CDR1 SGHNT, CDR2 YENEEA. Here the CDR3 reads CASSPPLNEKLFF. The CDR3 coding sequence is TGTGCCAGCAGCCCCCCCCTTAATGAAAAACTGTTTTTT. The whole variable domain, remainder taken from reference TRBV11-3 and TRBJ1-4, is EAGVVQSPRYKIIEKKQPVAFWCNPISGHNTLYWYLQNLGQGPELLIRYENEEAVDDSQLPKDRFSAERLKGVDSTLKIQPAELGDSAVYLCASSPPLNEKLFFGSGTQLSVL.

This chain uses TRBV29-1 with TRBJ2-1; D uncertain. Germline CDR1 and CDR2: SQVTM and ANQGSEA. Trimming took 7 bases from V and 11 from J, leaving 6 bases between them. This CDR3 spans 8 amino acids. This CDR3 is CSAEQQFF. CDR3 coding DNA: TGCAGCGCCGAGCAGCAGTTCTTC.